The rows below give T cell receptor beta chains drawn from one sample of a study of blood T cell repertoires in COVID-19. Libraries were prepared by immunoSEQ multiplex PCR; TCRdb keeps only in-frame clonotypes and omits some of them. The sample carries tens of thousands of clones, roughly four fifths recorded once. The specimen sequenced was peripheral blood. The receptors originated from a woman aged 80 or older with acute or convalescent COVID-19. Both conserved end residues are part of each CDR3. The D gene is left open where the match is weak. The listing skips clone size in some rows; elsewhere it reads once, few, many or a size class.

V	D	size	J	CDR3	DNA
TRBV21-1	.	.	TRBJ2-5	CARPPIAGGETQYF	TGTGCCCGCCCTCCGATAGCGGGAGGGGAGACCCAGTACTTC
TRBV20-1	TRBD1	.	TRBJ2-3	CSASYRGADTQYF	TGCAGTGCTAGTTACAGGGGAGCAGATACGCAGTATTTT
TRBV19	TRBD1	.	TRBJ2-7	CASGDRGQVEQYF	TGTGCCAGTGGAGACAGGGGGCAAGTGGAGCAGTACTTC
TRBV5-6	TRBD1	.	TRBJ1-2	CASAGTGRLDYGYTF	TGTGCCAGTGCCGGGACAGGGAGGTTGGACTATGGCTACACCTTC
TRBV2	.	.	TRBJ2-3	CASKGGSVTDTQYF	TGTGCCAGCAAGGGGGGGTCCGTCACAGATACGCAGTATTTT
TRBV27	TRBD1	.	TRBJ1-1	CASSLGQGQNTEAFF	TGTGCCAGCAGTTTGGGACAGGGACAGAACACTGAAGCTTTCTTT
TRBV6-1	.	once	TRBJ2-2	CASSDRGNTGELFF	TGTGCCAGCAGTGACAGGGGTAACACCGGGGAGCTGTTTTTT
TRBV5-1	.	.	TRBJ2-2	CASRSGRGNTGELFF	TGCGCCAGCAGATCCGGGAGAGGAAACACCGGGGAGCTGTTTTTT
TRBV14	TRBD1	.	TRBJ2-7	CASSQRDRGAYEQYF	TGTGCCAGCAGCCAGAGGGACAGGGGAGCCTACGAGCAGTACTTC
TRBV4-3	.	.	TRBJ1-5	CASSQDWNRVEPQHF	TGCGCCAGCAGCCAAGATTGGAACAGGGTGGAGCCCCAGCATTTT
TRBV6-6	.	.	TRBJ2-7	CASSYSGTLLEQYF	TGTGCCAGCAGTTACTCTGGGACTTTGCTCGAGCAGTACTTC
TRBV21-1	.	.	TRBJ1-5	CASSKSGDPPGNQPQHF	TGTGCCAGCAGCAAAAGCGGGGACCCTCCGGGCAATCAGCCCCAGCATTTT
TRBV5-1	TRBD2	.	TRBJ2-7	CASSLVGLAGDEQYF	TGCGCCAGCAGCTTGGTAGGGCTAGCGGGAGACGAGCAGTACTTC
TRBV30	TRBD2	.	TRBJ2-3	CAWNPAGEADTQYF	TGTGCCTGGAATCCAGCGGGAGAGGCAGATACGCAGTATTTT
TRBV5-1	.	.	TRBJ2-7	CASSLISGVRSYEQYF	TGCGCCAGCAGCTTAATTTCAGGGGTTCGTTCCTACGAGCAGTACTTC
TRBV10-1	.	.	TRBJ2-3	CASSETGSPGGTQYF	TGCGCCAGCAGTGAGACAGGCTCTCCCGGGGGTACGCAGTATTTT
TRBV7-9	TRBD1	.	TRBJ1-6	CASSFWTGGNSPLHF	TGTGCCAGCAGCTTCTGGACAGGAGGAAATTCACCCCTCCACTTT
TRBV7-2	TRBD2	.	TRBJ2-7	CASSLERLAGVEQYF	TGTGCCAGCAGCTTAGAAAGGCTAGCGGGGGTTGAGCAGTACTTC
TRBV27	.	.	TRBJ1-4	CASSLGQGIEKLFF	TGTGCCAGCAGTTTAGGGCAGGGTATAGAAAAACTGTTTTTT
TRBV2	TRBD1	.	TRBJ1-2	CASSELAGGYGYTF	TGTGCCAGCAGTGAGTTGGCAGGGGGCTATGGCTACACCTTC
TRBV28	TRBD2	.	TRBJ2-2	CASSLGLLGRANTGELFF	TGTGCCAGCAGTTTAGGGTTACTTGGGAGGGCGAACACCGGGGAGCTGTTTTTT
TRBV11-3	.	.	TRBJ1-4	CASSLNYREDEKLFF	TGTGCCAGCAGCTTAAATTACAGGGAAGATGAAAAACTGTTTTTT
TRBV4-3	.	.	TRBJ2-1	CASSQKWGEGHNEQFF	TGCGCCAGCAGCCAAAAATGGGGGGAAGGTCACAATGAGCAGTTCTTC
TRBV5-1	TRBD1	few	TRBJ1-1	CASSKDRANTEAFF	TGCGCCAGCAGCAAGGACAGGGCGAACACTGAAGCTTTCTTT
TRBV9	TRBD1	.	TRBJ1-2	CASSPGDRESGGYTF	TGTGCCAGCAGCCCGGGGGACAGGGAATCCGGAGGCTACACCTTC
TRBV9	.	.	TRBJ2-3	CASSVEYPGTSTDTQYF	TGTGCCAGCAGCGTAGAATACCCCGGGACAAGCACAGATACGCAGTATTTT
TRBV6-5	TRBD1	.	TRBJ1-5	CASSRGQGHQPQHF	TGTGCCAGCAGCCGGGGACAGGGTCATCAGCCCCAGCATTTT
TRBV29-1	.	.	TRBJ1-1	CSVESSEAFF	TGCAGCGTTGAATCTTCTGAAGCTTTCTTT
TRBV5-5	.	many	TRBJ2-7	CASSSPPSREQYF	TGTGCCAGCAGCTCCCCTCCGTCTAGAGAGCAGTACTTC
TRBV7-2	TRBD2	.	TRBJ2-1	CASSNGLAGEQFF	TGTGCCAGCAGCAACGGACTAGCGGGGGAGCAGTTCTTC
TRBV18	.	large	TRBJ2-3	CASSPVGGDTDTQYF	TGTGCCAGCTCCCCCGTTGGCGGGGACACAGATACGCAGTATTTT
TRBV11-2	TRBD2	.	TRBJ2-7	CASSSGLAASYEQYF	TGTGCCAGCAGCTCGGGACTAGCGGCTTCCTACGAGCAGTACTTC
TRBV3-1/TRBV3-2	TRBD2	.	TRBJ2-2	CASSQVSSGGTGELFF	TGTGCCAGCAGCCAAGTGTCTAGCGGGGGCACCGGGGAGCTGTTTTTT
TRBV4-3	.	.	TRBJ1-5	CASSQEADGVQPQHF	TGCGCCAGCAGCCAAGAGGCGGACGGGGTTCAGCCCCAGCATTTT
TRBV28	TRBD2	.	TRBJ2-1	CASSPEGRTSNEQFF	TGTGCCAGCAGTCCCGAGGGGCGGACTAGCAATGAGCAGTTCTTC
TRBV6-6	.	.	TRBJ2-3	CASGNRVTDTQYF	TGTGCCAGCGGGAACAGGGTAACAGATACGCAGTATTTT
TRBV11-2	TRBD2	.	TRBJ2-7	CASSLISGSEQYF	TGTGCCAGCAGCTTAATAAGCGGGAGCGAGCAGTACTTC
TRBV5-4	.	once	TRBJ1-1	CASGTKYTEAFF	TGTGCCAGCGGGACAAAGTACACTGAAGCTTTCTTT
TRBV2	.	.	TRBJ1-2	CASKRLTNQGEGYTF	TGTGCCAGCAAACGCCTCACCAACCAGGGTGAGGGCTACACCTTC
TRBV19	TRBD1	once	TRBJ2-5	CASSPTDRVETQYF	TGTGCCAGTAGTCCAACAGACAGGGTGGAGACCCAGTACTTC
TRBV19	TRBD1	.	TRBJ1-2	CASSIYPDRPRSYGYTF	TGTGCCAGTAGTATATACCCGGACAGGCCGCGGAGCTATGGCTACACCTTC
TRBV2	.	.	TRBJ1-6	CASTPTGSPLHF	TGTGCCAGCACTCCGACGGGTTCACCCCTCCACTTT